The clone carrying this T cell receptor beta chain showed up just once. The data were taken from a study of blood T cell repertoires in COVID-19. CDR3 length: 15 amino acids. Germline V gives CDR1 SGHRS, CDR2 YFSETQ. J gave up 1 base and V 1 base, and 4 bases lay outside the gene matches. Profiling relied on immunoSEQ multiplex PCR, and the TCRdb table lists in-frame clones only, not all of them. This table holds about 240,000 clones, 82% found once. The sequence came from a woman aged 55-69 years with active or convalescent COVID-19. J is TRBJ1-1 and V is TRBV5-1; TRBD1 matches 7 bases. The sequenced material came from peripheral blood. CDR3 sequence: CASSLSTGTNTEAFF. The CDR3 DNA is TGCGCCAGCAGCTTGTCGACAGGGACGAACACTGAAGCTTTCTTT.